This record covers a single T cell receptor beta chain. Its antigen is not known. This specimen belongs to a study of OX40 agonist ivuxolimab in advanced cancers. The study, taken as a whole, reports: Low clonal expansion, among the lowest seen, marked partial responders at 0.1-3.0 mg/kg.

Method: immunoSEQ multiplex PCR; TCRdb's copy keeps in-frame clones and lacks some. The sample holds almost 90,000 clones, just over 90% seen once. The CDR3 spans 15 residues. Trimming left V 3 bases short and J 5 bases short, with 13 bases between. Germline CDR1 reads MNHNS; CDR2 reads SASEGT. The sample consisted of CD4+ or CD8+ T cells sorted from blood, taken in a trial of the OX40 agonist ivuxolimab. The chain joins TRBV6-1 to TRBJ1-4; a possible D gene is TRBD1 (5 bases). The clonotype originates from an adult with an advanced solid tumor such as melanoma, head and neck, liver or kidney cancer. CDR3 DNA sequence: TGTGCCAGCAGTGAGGTTCTGGGACTCAATGAAAAACTGTTTTTT. Protein: CASSEVLGLNEKLFF.